This entry lists 9 T cell receptor beta chains sequenced from one sample in a study of beta chain features in type 1 diabetes. Every isolated RNA sample was fully reverse transcribed, so sequencing captured expressed TCRB transcripts. Sequencing was performed with immunoSEQ multiplex PCR; in TCRdb, only in-frame clones are kept and a portion is missing. This repertoire shows roughly 500,000 clones, 11% found once; its top ten account for 0.045% to 0.06%. The sequenced sample consisted of naive CD4+ T cells from blood. Receptors originate from a young woman in good health.

The V call is TRBV27, the J call TRBJ1-1; TRBD1 aligns across 7 bases. J was trimmed by 4 bases and V by 3 bases; bases with no gene match: 8. Germline V lookup: CDR1 MNHEY, CDR2 SMNVEV (reference sequence). The CDR3 is 15 residues long. CDR3 in amino acids: CASSFDREALTEAFF. The CDR3 coding sequence is TGTGCCAGCAGTTTCGACAGGGAGGCCCTCACTGAAGCTTTCTTT.

This chain connects TRBV4-2 to TRBJ2-5, with TRBD1 identical over 9 bases. CDR1 is LGHNA, CDR2 YNFKEQ, per germline. This CDR3 region has 14 residues. With 6 bases clipped from V and 5 bases from J, the junction kept 7 bases outside the gene matches. In DNA, the CDR3 is TGTGCCAGCAGGGCTGGACAGGGGTGGGAGACCCAGTACTTC. Amino acid sequence: CASRAGQGWETQYF.

This clone has a handful of counts. The genes are TRBV9 and TRBJ2-4, with D perhaps TRBD1 (5 bases). The germline gives CDR1 SGDLS, CDR2 YYNGEE. The ends were cut back, 2 bases at V and 6 bases at J, with 12 bases in the middle. This CDR3 contains 14 residues. The CDR3 region has the DNA TGTGCCAGCAGCGTGCAGGGTACGGGAAACATTCAGTACTTC. Translated: CASSVQGTGNIQYF.

This clone came up a few times. This chain joins TRBV7-2 and TRBJ2-1; TRBD2 matches 8 bases. CDR1 is SGHTA and CDR2 is FQGNSA in the germline V gene. The CDR3 has 17 amino acids. Trimming took 1 base from V and 1 from J; bases not matched to a gene: 6. In DNA, the CDR3 is TGTGCCAGCAGCTTAGTAGCTACTAGCGGATCCTACAATGAGCAGTTCTTC. This codes for CASSLVATSGSYNEQFF.

The chain carries TRBV4-3 and TRBJ2-3, with a possible D match to TRBD2 (7 bases). The germline V and J ends were trimmed by 2 bases and 3 bases, with 18 bases remaining between them. Germline CDR1 is LGHNA and CDR2 is YSLEER. This CDR3 has 17 amino acids. This CDR3 reads CASSQLGGGRVTDTQYF. CDR3 bases: TGCGCCAGCAGCCAATTGGGCGGGGGCAGGGTAACAGATACGCAGTATTTT.

This clone was detected only a few times. Other DNA sequences in this sample translate to the same CDR3. The CDR3 region is CASSIGQSNQPQHF. CDR3 nucleotide sequence: TGTGCCAGTAGTATAGGCCAAAGCAATCAGCCCCAGCATTTT. J is TRBJ1-5 and V is TRBV19; no reliable D call. The CDR3 runs to 14 residues. V was trimmed by 1 base and J by 1 base, leaving 5 bases between them. The V gene's germline CDR1 is LNHDA and CDR2 SQIVND (reference sequence).

This clone was found many times. The chain recombines TRBV30 with TRBJ2-1; weak D call: TRBD1 (6 bases). Germline V gene data show CDR1 as GTSNPN and CDR2 as SVGIG (reference sequence). The germline V and J ends were trimmed by 0 bases and 4 bases, with 10 bases remaining between them. The CDR3 runs to 14 residues. The CDR3 sequence is CAWSVQTGYNEQFF. As DNA, the CDR3 is TGTGCCTGGAGTGTCCAAACAGGGTACAATGAGCAGTTCTTC.

There are a few counts of this clone. This chain links TRBV2 with TRBJ2-6; D is ambiguous. Looked up from germline, CDR1 is SNHLY and CDR2 is FYNNEI. The CDR3 has 17 amino acids. V shed 1 base and J shed 0 bases, with 10 bases lying between them. Here the CDR3 DNA reads TGTGCCAGCAGTGAAGTGGCAGGCCTCTCTGGGGCCAACGTCCTGACTTTC. Translation: CASSEVAGLSGANVLTF.

This clone was counted ten times or more. The genes are TRBV29-1 and TRBJ1-4; a weak D match, TRBD1 (6 bases). Germline V gene data show CDR1 as SQVTM and CDR2 as ANQGSEA. V shed 7 bases and J shed 10 bases, with 19 bases lying between them. The CDR3 length is 13 residues. This CDR3 is CSGVQGSMGKLFF. The CDR3 DNA follows: TGCAGCGGCGTACAGGGCTCGATGGGAAAACTGTTTTTT. Using reference TRBV29-1 and TRBJ1-4 for the parts outside the CDR3, the full variable domain is SAVISQKPSRDICQRGTSLTIQCQVDSQVTMMFWYRQQPGQSLTLIATANQGSEATYESGFVIDKFPISRPNLTFSTLTVSNMSPEDSSIYLCSGVQGSMGKLFFGSGTQLSVL.